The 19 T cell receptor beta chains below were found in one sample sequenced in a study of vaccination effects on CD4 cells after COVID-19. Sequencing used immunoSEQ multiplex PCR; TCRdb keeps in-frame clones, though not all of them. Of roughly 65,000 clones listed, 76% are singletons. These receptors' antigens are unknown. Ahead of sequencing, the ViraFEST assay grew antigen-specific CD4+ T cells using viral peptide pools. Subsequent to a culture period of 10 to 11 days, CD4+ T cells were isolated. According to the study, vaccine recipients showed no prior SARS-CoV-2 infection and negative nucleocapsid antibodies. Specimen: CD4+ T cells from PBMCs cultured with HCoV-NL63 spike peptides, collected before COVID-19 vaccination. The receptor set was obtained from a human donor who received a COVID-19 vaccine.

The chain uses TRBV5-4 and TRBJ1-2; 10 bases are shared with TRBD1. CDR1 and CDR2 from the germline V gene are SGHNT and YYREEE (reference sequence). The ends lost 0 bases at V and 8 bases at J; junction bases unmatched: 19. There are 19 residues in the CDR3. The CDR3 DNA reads TGTGCCAGCAGCTTGGAAATTCCGGGACAGGGGTTCACCGGAGGGGGCTACACCTTC. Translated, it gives CASSLEIPGQGFTGGGYTF.

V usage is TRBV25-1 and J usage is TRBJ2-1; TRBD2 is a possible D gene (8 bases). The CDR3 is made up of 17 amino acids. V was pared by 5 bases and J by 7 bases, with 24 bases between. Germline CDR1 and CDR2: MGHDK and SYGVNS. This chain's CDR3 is CASSRGGGGRQRNEQFF. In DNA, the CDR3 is TGTGCCAGCAGTAGAGGGGGCGGGGGGCGACAACGGAATGAGCAGTTCTTC.

The CDR3 DNA reads as TGTGCCAGCAGTGAAGCGCCTCGTGAAAAACTGTTTTTT. It translates to CASSEAPREKLFF. The chain employs TRBV2 and TRBJ1-4; D ambiguous. The CDR3 runs 13 residues. Per the germline V gene, CDR1 is SNHLY and CDR2 is FYNNEI. Trimming cost V 0 bases and J 7 bases, with 6 bases left between them.

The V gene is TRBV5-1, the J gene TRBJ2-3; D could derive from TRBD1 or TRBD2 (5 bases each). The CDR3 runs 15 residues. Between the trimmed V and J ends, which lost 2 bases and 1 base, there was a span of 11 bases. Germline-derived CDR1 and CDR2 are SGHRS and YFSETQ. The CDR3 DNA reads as TGCGCCAGCAGCTTTGCGGGCAGGGGCACAGATACGCAGTATTTT. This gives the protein CASSFAGRGTDTQYF.

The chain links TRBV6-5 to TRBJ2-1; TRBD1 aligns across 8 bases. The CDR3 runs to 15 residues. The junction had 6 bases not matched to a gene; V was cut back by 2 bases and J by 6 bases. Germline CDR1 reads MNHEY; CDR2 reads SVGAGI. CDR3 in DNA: TGTGCCAGCAGTTACCGGGCTACAGGGGGCAATGAGCAGTTCTTC. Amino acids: CASSYRATGGNEQFF.

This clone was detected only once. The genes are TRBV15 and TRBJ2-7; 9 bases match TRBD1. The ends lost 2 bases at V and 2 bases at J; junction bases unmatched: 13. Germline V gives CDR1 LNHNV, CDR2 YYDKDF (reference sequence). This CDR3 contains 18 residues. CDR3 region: CATSRLRSGQGTPYEQYV. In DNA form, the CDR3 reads TGTGCCACCAGCAGATTGAGGTCGGGACAGGGAACCCCCTACGAGCAGTACGTC.

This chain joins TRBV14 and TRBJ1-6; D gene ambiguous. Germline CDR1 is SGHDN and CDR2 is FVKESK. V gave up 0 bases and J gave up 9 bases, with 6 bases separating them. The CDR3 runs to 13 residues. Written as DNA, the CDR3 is TGTGCCAGCAGCCAAGAATTGAGTTCACCCCTCCACTTT. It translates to CASSQELSSPLHF.

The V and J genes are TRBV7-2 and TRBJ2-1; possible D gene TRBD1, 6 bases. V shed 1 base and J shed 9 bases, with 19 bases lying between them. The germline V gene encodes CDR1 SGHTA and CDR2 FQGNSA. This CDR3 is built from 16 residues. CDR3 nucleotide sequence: TGTGCCAGCAGCTTAGATTGGGGGCGGAGAATCCCTGAGCAGTTCTTC. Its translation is CASSLDWGRRIPEQFF.

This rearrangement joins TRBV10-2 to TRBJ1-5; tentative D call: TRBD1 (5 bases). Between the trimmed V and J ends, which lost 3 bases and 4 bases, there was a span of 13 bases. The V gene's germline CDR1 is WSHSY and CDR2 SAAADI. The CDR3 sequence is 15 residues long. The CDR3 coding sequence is TGCGCCAGCAGTGACGGCAGGGTTGGGAATCAGCCCCAGCATTTT. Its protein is CASSDGRVGNQPQHF.

CDR3 residues: CSVEESSGNTIYF. The CDR3 DNA reads TGCAGCGTTGAGGAGTCTAGTGGAAACACCATATATTTT. The J gene is TRBJ1-3, the V gene TRBV29-1; D gene uncertain. V was pared by 3 bases and J by 3 bases, with 9 bases between. Germline CDR1 reads SQVTM; CDR2 reads ANQGSEA. This CDR3 is 13 amino acids long.

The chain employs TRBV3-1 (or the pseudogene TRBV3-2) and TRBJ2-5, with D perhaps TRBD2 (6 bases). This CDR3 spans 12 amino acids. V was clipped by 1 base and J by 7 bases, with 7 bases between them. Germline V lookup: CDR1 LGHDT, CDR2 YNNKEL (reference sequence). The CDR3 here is CASSQGGGTQYF. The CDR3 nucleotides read TGTGCCAGCAGCCAAGGGGGAGGGACCCAGTACTTC.

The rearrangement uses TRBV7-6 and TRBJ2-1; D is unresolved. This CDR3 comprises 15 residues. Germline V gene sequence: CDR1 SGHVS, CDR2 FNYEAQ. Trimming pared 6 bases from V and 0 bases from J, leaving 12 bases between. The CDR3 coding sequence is TGTGCCAGCAGTCGTGATCCGAGCTCCTACAATGAGCAGTTCTTC. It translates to CASSRDPSSYNEQFF.

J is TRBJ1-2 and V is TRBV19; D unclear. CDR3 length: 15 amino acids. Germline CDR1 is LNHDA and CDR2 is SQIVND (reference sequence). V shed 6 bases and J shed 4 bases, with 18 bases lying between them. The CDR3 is CASSQSSGTIYGYTF. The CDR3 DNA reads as TGTGCCAGTAGCCAGAGTAGCGGAACCATCTATGGCTACACCTTC.

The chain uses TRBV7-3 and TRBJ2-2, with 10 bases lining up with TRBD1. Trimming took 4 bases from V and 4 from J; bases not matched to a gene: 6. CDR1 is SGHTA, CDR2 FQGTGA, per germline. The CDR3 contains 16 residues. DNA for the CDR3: TGTGCCAGCAGCTCCGGGACAGGGGCGATCACCGGGGAGCTGTTTTTT. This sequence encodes CASSSGTGAITGELFF. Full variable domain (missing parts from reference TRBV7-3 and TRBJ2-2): GAGVSQTPSNKVTEKGKYVELRCDPISGHTALYWYRQSLGQGPEFLIYFQGTGAADDSGLPNDRFFAVRPEGSVSTLKIQRTERGDSAVYLCASSSGTGAITGELFFGEGSRLTVL.

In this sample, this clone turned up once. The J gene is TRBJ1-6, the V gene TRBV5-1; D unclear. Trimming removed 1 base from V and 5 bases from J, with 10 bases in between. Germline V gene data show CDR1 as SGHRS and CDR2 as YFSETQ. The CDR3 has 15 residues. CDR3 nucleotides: TGCGCCAGCAGCTTGTTTCTAGGTGATAATTCACCCCTCCACTTT. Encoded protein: CASSLFLGDNSPLHF.

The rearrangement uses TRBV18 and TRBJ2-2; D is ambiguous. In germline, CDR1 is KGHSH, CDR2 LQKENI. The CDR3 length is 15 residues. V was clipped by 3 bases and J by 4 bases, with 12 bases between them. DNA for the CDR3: TGTGCCAGCTCACCCGACGGCCTTGGCACCGGGGAGCTGTTTTTT. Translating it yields CASSPDGLGTGELFF.

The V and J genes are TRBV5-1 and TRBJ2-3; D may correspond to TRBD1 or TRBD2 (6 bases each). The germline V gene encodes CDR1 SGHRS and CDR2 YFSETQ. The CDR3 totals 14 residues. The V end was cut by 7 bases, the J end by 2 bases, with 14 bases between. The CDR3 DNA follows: TGCGCCAGCCGGGGGCGGCTCCTCACAGATACGCAGTATTTT. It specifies CASRGRLLTDTQYF.

CDR3 in amino acids: CASSLGAGGPIEQFF. As DNA, the CDR3 is TGCGCCAGCAGCTTGGGGGCGGGGGGGCCGATTGAGCAGTTCTTC. The gene calls are TRBV5-1 and TRBJ2-1; 9 bases fit TRBD2. CDR1 is SGHRS, CDR2 YFSETQ, per germline. After removal of 0 bases from V and 9 bases from J, the junction contained 7 bases not matched to a gene. There are 15 residues in the CDR3.

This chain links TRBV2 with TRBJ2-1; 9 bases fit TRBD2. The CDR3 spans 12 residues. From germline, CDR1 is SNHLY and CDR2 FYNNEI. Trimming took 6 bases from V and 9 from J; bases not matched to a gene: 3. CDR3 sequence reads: CASRGRGGEQFF. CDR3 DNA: TGTGCCAGCAGGGGGCGGGGGGGTGAGCAGTTCTTC.